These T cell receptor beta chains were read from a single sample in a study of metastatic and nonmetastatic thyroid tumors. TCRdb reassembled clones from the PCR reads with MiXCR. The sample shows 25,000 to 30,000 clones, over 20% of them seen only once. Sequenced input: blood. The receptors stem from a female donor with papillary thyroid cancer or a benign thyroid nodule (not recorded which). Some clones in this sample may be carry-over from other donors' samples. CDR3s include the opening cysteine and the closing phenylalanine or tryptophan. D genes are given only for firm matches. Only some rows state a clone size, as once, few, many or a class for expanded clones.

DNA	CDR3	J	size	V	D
TGCGCCAGCAGCCAACTAGCGTTGAGCTCCTACGAGCAGTACTTC	CASSQLALSSYEQYF	TRBJ2-7	NA	TRBV4-3	NA
TGTGCCAGCAGCTTAGAGTTCGGACTAGCCTACAATGAGCAGTTCTTC	CASSLEFGLAYNEQFF	TRBJ2-1	NA	TRBV11-2	TRBD2
TGTGCCAGCAGACCTCGACCGGGAGGTCACACCGGGGAGCTGTTTTTT	CASRPRPGGHTGELFF	TRBJ2-2	many	TRBV5-4	TRBD2
TGCGCCAGCAGCTTGGACGGGTCCAGCTCACCCCTCCACTTT	CASSLDGSSSPLHF	TRBJ1-6	many	TRBV5-1	NA
TGTGCCAGCAGCCTCCTTCATGGGTCTCACTATGGCTACACCTTC	CASSLLHGSHYGYTF	TRBJ1-2	many	TRBV5-4	NA
TGTGCCAGCAGTGAACAGGGATCGAATCAGCCCCAGCATTTT	CASSEQGSNQPQHF	TRBJ1-5	many	TRBV6-4	NA
TGTGCCAGTAAAGGGCAGGGGATCTTCCAAGAGACCCAGTACTTC	CASKGQGIFQETQYF	TRBJ2-5	many	TRBV19	NA
TGTGCCAGCAGCTTAGTATGGGGTTCTGGGGCCAACGTCCTGACTTTC	CASSLVWGSGANVLTF	TRBJ2-6	few	TRBV11-3	NA
TGTGCCACCAGCAGAGGGACAGGGTCCTACAATGAGCAGTTCTTC	CATSRGTGSYNEQFF	TRBJ2-1	many	TRBV15	TRBD1
TGTGCCAGCAGCGTAGGACTAGCGGGAGATTCAGATACGCAGTATTTT	CASSVGLAGDSDTQYF	TRBJ2-3	many	TRBV9	TRBD2
TGCAGCTACGGACAGGACTACGAGCAGTACTTC	CSYGQDYEQYF	TRBJ2-7	NA	TRBV29-1	TRBD1
TGCGCCAGCAGGTTCGGGACAGGGATTGCTGAAGCTTTCTTT	CASRFGTGIAEAFF	TRBJ1-1	NA	TRBV5-1	TRBD1
TGCAGTGCCACGCGACAGGGTGGAGAGACCCAGTACTTC	CSATRQGGETQYF	TRBJ2-5	NA	TRBV20-1	TRBD1
TGTGCCAGTAGTATTTTAGCGGGAGGAAACGAGCAGTACTTC	CASSILAGGNEQYF	TRBJ2-7	many	TRBV19	TRBD2